The T cell receptor beta chain described here comes from a study of T-cell memory formation after mild COVID-19. On the study more broadly: Clustering of TCRs was largely donor specific. Study-level points and caveats: In second-wave clones peaking day 37, SARS-CoV-2 specificity remained unconfirmed. Chiefly within CM and EM were the contracting CD4+ clones; CD8+ ones were within EMRA.

5'RACE with constant-segment primers built TCRalpha and TCRbeta cDNA libraries with UMIs. One entry per CDR3 protein, called by TCRdb with MiXCR from the 5' RACE reads. This sample has about 210,000 distinct CDR3 sequences, with over 9.5% found just once. The CDR3 has 14 amino acids. Germline values: CDR1 SGHRS, CDR2 YFSETQ. V was cut by 0 bases and J by 4 bases, with 8 bases left in between. This clonotype was detected ten times or more. Its target is unknown. The chain joins TRBV5-1 to TRBJ1-5; D gene ambiguous. Input material: PBMCs or a T cell subset sorted from them (not recorded which). This clonotype was obtained from a man between 18 and 29 years old who had mild COVID-19 (a few samples of this study predate the infection). Cell type and time point are not known. CDR3 sequence (DNA): TGCGCCAGCAGCTTGGACGCACCGAATCAGCCCCAGCATTTT. Protein product: CASSLDAPNQPQHF.